One and the same sample provided the 10 T cell receptor beta chains below, sequenced in a study of CD8+CD57+ T cells in acquired aplastic anemia. TCR beta VDJ and CDR3 were profiled, and genomic DNA was the template. Using its own MiXCR run on the reads, TCRdb lists one record per CDR3 protein. The repertoire has over 200,000 distinct CDR3 sequences, over 55% of them found once; the top ten carry roughly 29%. The specimen sequenced was sorted CD4+, CD8+, or CD8+CD57+ T cells (not recorded which) from PBMCs. These receptors were collected from a human donor in good health.

The chain uses TRBV19 and TRBJ1-2; 11 bases agree with TRBD1. Germline V gene sequence: CDR1 LNHDA, CDR2 SQIVND (reference sequence). The CDR3 runs to 14 residues. V gave up 4 bases and J gave up 6 bases; unmatched junction bases: 4. The CDR3 DNA reads as TGTGCCAGTAGTACGGACAGGGGGCAGAATGGCTACACCTTC. Protein sequence: CASSTDRGQNGYTF.

As to this clonotype: It may be a read error: a sequence one base away is much more abundant. CDR3 amino acids: CASTTGGYEQYF. The CDR3 DNA reads as TGTGCCAGCACAACAGGGGGCTACGAGCAGTACTTC. The V call is TRBV6-5, the J call TRBJ2-7; TRBD1 aligns across 8 bases. Per the germline V gene, CDR1 is MNHEY and CDR2 is SVGAGI. V lost 7 bases and J lost 3; bases outside the gene matches: 2. CDR3 length: 12 residues.

The gene calls are TRBV7-9 and TRBJ1-6; 8 positions agree with TRBD1. Per germline, CDR1 SEHNR and CDR2 FQNEAQ (reference sequence). The ends lost 1 base at V and 7 bases at J; junction bases unmatched: 0. This CDR3 spans 14 amino acids. This CDR3 is CASSLDRGNSPLHF. CDR3 nucleotides: TGTGCCAGCAGCTTAGACAGGGGGAATTCACCCCTCCACTTT.

This clonotype was picked up many times. This chain joins TRBV5-1 and TRBJ1-2, with unresolved D. The CDR3 covers 14 residues. Per the germline V gene, CDR1 is SGHRS and CDR2 is YFSETQ. V was cut by 0 bases and J by 5 bases, with 11 bases left in between. CDR3 loop: CASSLASVYYGYTF. The CDR3 bases are TGCGCCAGCAGCTTGGCGAGCGTTTATTATGGCTACACCTTC.

V is TRBV24-1 and J is TRBJ2-1, with D possibly being TRBD2 (5 bases). V gave up 7 bases and J gave up 3 bases, with 9 bases separating them. The germline V gene encodes CDR1 KGHDR and CDR2 SFDVKD. This CDR3 contains 13 residues. The CDR3 protein is CATREDDYNEQFF. The CDR3 nucleotides read TGTGCCACCAGGGAGGACGACTACAATGAGCAGTTCTTC.

In the case of this clonotype: The junction departs from the called germline gene at one end, perhaps through a read error. This sequence joins TRBV29-1 and TRBJ2-7; the D gene could be TRBD1 or TRBD2 (6 bases each). The length of the CDR3 is 13 residues. Germline loops: CDR1 SQVTM, CDR2 ANQGSEA. The CDR3 sequence is CSAPGRGPGEQCF. The CDR3 coding sequence is TGCAGCGCTCCGGGACGGGGGCCGGGAGAGCAGTGCTTC.

The chain carries TRBV5-1 and TRBJ1-1; TRBD1 aligns across 7 bases. The V gene's germline CDR1 is SGHRS and CDR2 YFSETQ. V was clipped by 1 base and J by 7 bases; unmatched bases: 7. The CDR3 length is 14 residues. Here the CDR3 reads CASSLFTGAGEAFF. Written as DNA, the CDR3 is TGCGCCAGCAGCTTGTTCACAGGGGCAGGTGAAGCTTTCTTT. The full variable domain, rest sourced from reference TRBV5-1 and TRBJ1-1, is KAGVTQTPRYLIKTRGQQVTLSCSPISGHRSVSWYQQTPGQGLQFLFEYFSETQRNKGNFPGRFSGRQFSNSRSEMNVSTLELGDSALYLCASSLFTGAGEAFFGQGTRLTVV.

The V call is TRBV9, the J call TRBJ1-1; D unresolved. V lost 10 bases to trimming and J lost 7 bases, with 11 bases between them. Germline CDR1 and CDR2: SGDLS and YYNGEE. This CDR3 has 10 amino acids. The CDR3 DNA reads as TGTGCCTCAGGAACGGGTGAAGCTTTCTTT. This translates into CASGTGEAFF.

This clonotype has more than one count but fewer than ten. This sequence joins TRBV6-4 and TRBJ1-1; 8 bases align to TRBD1. This CDR3 contains 16 residues. V trimming: 5 bases; J trimming: 0 bases; junction bases outside the gene matches: 8. The germline V gene has CDR1 MRHNA and CDR2 SNTAGT. The CDR3 region is CASSPDREGMNTEAFF. CDR3 in DNA: TGTGCCAGCAGTCCGGACAGGGAAGGGATGAACACTGAAGCTTTCTTT.

The J gene is TRBJ2-1, the V gene TRBV24-1; 9 nucleotides align to TRBD2. This CDR3 spans 12 amino acids. Trimming took 7 bases from V and 9 from J; bases not matched to a gene: 3. Looked up from germline, CDR1 is KGHDR and CDR2 is SFDVKD. CDR3 DNA: TGTGCCACCAGATTGACTAGCGGTGAGCAGTTCTTC. It yields the protein CATRLTSGEQFF.